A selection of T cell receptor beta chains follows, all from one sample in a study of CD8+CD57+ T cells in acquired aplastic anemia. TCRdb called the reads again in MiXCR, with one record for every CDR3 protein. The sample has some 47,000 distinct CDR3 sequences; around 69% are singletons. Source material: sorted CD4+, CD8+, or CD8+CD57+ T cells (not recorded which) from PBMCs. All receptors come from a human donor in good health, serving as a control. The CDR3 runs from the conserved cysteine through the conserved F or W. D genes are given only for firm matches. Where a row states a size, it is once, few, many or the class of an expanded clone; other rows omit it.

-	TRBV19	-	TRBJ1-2	CASSTEGRSQYGYTF	TGTGCCAGTAGTACAGAAGGGAGGTCCCAGTATGGCTACACCTTC
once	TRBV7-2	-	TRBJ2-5	CASNLGFQETQYF	TGTGCCAGCAACTTGGGATTCCAAGAGACCCAGTACTTC
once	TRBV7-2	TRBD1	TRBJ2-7	CASSPVGTGGTNEQYF	TGTGCCAGCAGCCCCGTGGGGACAGGGGGCACGAACGAGCAGTACTTC
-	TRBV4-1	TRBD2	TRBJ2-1	CASSQDRTSGKVKGEQFF	TGCGCCAGCAGCCAAGATCGGACTAGCGGGAAGGTCAAGGGTGAGCAGTTCTTC
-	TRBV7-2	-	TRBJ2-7	CASSFTSSYEQYF	TGTGCCAGCAGTTTTACTAGTTCCTACGAGCAGTACTTC
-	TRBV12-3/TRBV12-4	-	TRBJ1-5	CASSRSQGLNQPQHF	TGTGCCAGCAGTCGAAGTCAGGGTCTCAATCAGCCCCAGCATTTT
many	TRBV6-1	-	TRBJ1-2	CASSEAIFDVNFYGYTF	TGTGCCAGCAGTGAAGCGATCTTCGACGTTAACTTTTATGGCTACACCTTC
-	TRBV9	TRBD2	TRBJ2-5	CASSSHAGTSAETQYF	TGTGCCAGCAGCTCTCACGCCGGGACTAGCGCAGAGACCCAGTACTTC
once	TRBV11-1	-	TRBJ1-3	CASSLLDSGNTIYF	TGTGCCAGCAGTTTACTAGACTCTGGAAACACCATATATTTT
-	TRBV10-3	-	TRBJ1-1	CAISESNPGAGTEAFF	TGTGCCATCAGTGAGTCGAATCCGGGGGCGGGGACTGAAGCTTTCTTT
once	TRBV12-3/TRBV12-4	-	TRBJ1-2	CASSLKLRQNYGYTF	TGTGCCAGCAGTCTCAAGCTTCGTCAGAACTATGGCTACACCTTC
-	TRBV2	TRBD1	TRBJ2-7	CASSLDRDDEQYF	TGTGCCAGTTCCCTGGACAGGGATGACGAGCAGTACTTC
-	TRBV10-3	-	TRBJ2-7	CAISERSPTYEQYF	TGTGCCATCAGTGAGCGGTCTCCTACCTACGAGCAGTACTTC
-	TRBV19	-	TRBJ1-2	CAIAKEGGDYGYTF	TGTGCCATCGCAAAAGAGGGGGGTGACTATGGCTACACCTTC
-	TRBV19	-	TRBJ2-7	CASSSSYEQYF	TGTGCCAGTTCGTCTAGCTACGAGCAGTACTTC
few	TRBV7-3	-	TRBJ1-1	CASSRRLNTEAFF	TGTGCCAGCAGCCGACGGTTGAACACTGAAGCTTTCTTT
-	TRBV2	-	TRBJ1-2	CASSEAWEAYGYTF	TGTGCCAGCAGTGAAGCGTGGGAGGCCTATGGCTACACCTTC
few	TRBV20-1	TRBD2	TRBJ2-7	CSAGLAEPYEQYF	TGCAGCGCCGGACTAGCGGAACCCTATGAGCAGTACTTC
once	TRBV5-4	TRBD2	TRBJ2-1	CASSLVLAGGTNEQFF	TGTGCCAGCAGCTTAGTACTAGCGGGGGGAACCAATGAGCAGTTCTTC
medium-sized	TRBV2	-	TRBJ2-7	CASSEVQSYEQYF	TGTGCCAGCAGTGAAGTTCAGTCGTACGAGCAGTACTTC
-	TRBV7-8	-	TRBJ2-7	CASSLGAVGYEQYF	TGTGCCAGCAGCTTAGGGGCAGTTGGATACGAGCAGTACTTC
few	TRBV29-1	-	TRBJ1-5	CSVRDQPNQPQHF	TGCAGCGTCCGGGACCAACCCAATCAGCCCCAGCATTTT
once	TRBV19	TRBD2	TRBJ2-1	CASSLSGRHNEQFF	TGTGCCAGTAGTCTTAGCGGGAGGCACAATGAGCAGTTCTTC
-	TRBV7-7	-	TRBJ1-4	CASSLGGDEKLFF	TGTGCTAGCAGCTTAGGGGGAGATGAAAAACTGTTTTTT
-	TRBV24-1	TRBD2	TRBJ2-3	CATSDLPRTSGSSDTQYF	TGTGCCACCAGTGATTTGCCGCGGACTAGCGGGAGCTCAGATACGCAGTATTTT
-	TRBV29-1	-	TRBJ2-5	CSVDPRNRETQYF	TGCAGCGTTGACCCCAGGAACAGAGAGACCCAGTACTTC
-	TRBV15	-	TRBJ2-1	CATSASGTRRSDEQFF	TGTGCCACCAGCGCCTCCGGGACCAGAAGGTCCGATGAGCAGTTCTTC